A single sample is the source of the 23 T cell receptor beta chains below, sequenced in a study of blood T cells in healthy people across ages. Primers used in a second PCR of roughly 7 to 11 cycles were a sample-barcoded 5' primer and a J-beta primer mix. TCRdb re-called the 5' RACE reads with MiXCR, one entry per CDR3 protein. The table lists over 1,500,000 distinct CDR3 sequences, less than 50% of them singletons. Material: blood. The receptors derive from a woman in her forties in good health.

This rearrangement joins TRBV7-2 to TRBJ1-6; D remains unclear. CDR3 length equals 13 residues. The V and J ends lost 1 base and 12 bases respectively, with 10 bases between them. Germline V lookup: CDR1 SGHTA, CDR2 FQGNSA. The CDR3 DNA reads TGTGCCAGCAGCTTAGGAAACCTAGGACCCCTCCACTTT. It codes for CASSLGNLGPLHF.

This chain links TRBV7-2 with TRBJ1-4, with D perhaps TRBD1 (5 bases). Per germline, CDR1 SGHTA and CDR2 FQGNSA. This CDR3 spans 15 amino acids. Trimming left V 5 bases short and J 6 bases short, with 16 bases between. For the CDR3, the DNA is TGTGCCAGCAGCCGGTCCGGGACGCCTGATGAAAAACTGTTTTTT. Translating it yields CASSRSGTPDEKLFF.

The chain is built from TRBV18 and TRBJ2-5; 7 bases line up with TRBD1. Germline trimming cut 3 bases from V and 4 bases from J; bases unmatched to any gene: 8. This CDR3 contains 15 residues. Germline-derived CDR1 and CDR2 are KGHSH and LQKENI. CDR3 DNA: TGTGCCAGCTCACCTACGGGACAGAAAGGAGAGACCCAGTACTTC. Encoded protein: CASSPTGQKGETQYF. Complete variable domain (other parts from reference TRBV18 and TRBJ2-5): NAGVMQNPRHLVRRRGQEARLRCSPMKGHSHVYWYRQLPEEGLKFMVYLQKENIIDESGMPKERFSAEFPKEGPSILRIQQVVRGDSAAYFCASSPTGQKGETQYFGPGTRLLVL.

J is TRBJ2-4 and V is TRBV3-1; 7 nucleotides agree with TRBD2. The DNA end lines up better with TRBJ2-7; the J call may be wrong. The V gene's germline CDR1 is LGHDT and CDR2 YNNKEL (reference sequence). This CDR3 has 16 amino acids. CDR3 DNA: TGTGCCAGCGTTCTTGCGGGAGAAAGGGAGGACGACGAGCAGTACTTC. Translation: CASVLAGEREDDEQYF.

This clonotype appeared a single time. The chain joins TRBV14 to TRBJ2-7; 10 bases match TRBD1. The CDR3 spans 16 residues. Per germline, CDR1 SGHDN and CDR2 FVKESK. V gave up 2 bases and J gave up 7 bases; unmatched junction bases: 11. The chain's CDR3 is CASSQTPGQGNNEQYF. The CDR3 DNA sequence: TGTGCCAGCAGCCAAACACCGGGACAGGGGAACAATGAGCAGTACTTC.

This chain connects TRBV7-9 to TRBJ1-1; D gene ambiguous. Germline loops: CDR1 SEHNR, CDR2 FQNEAQ (reference sequence). V lost 8 bases to trimming and J lost 4 bases, with 11 bases between them. The length of the CDR3 is 12 residues. CDR3 nucleotides: TGTGCCAGCCAACACCAGCCCACTGAAGCTTTCTTT. Translating gives CASQHQPTEAFF. Drawing the rest from reference TRBV7-9 and TRBJ1-1, the complete variable domain is DTGVSQNPRHKITKRGQNVTFRCDPISEHNRLYWYRQTLGQGPEFLTYFQNEAQLEKSRLLSDRFSAERPKGSFSTLEIQRTEQGDSAMYLCASQHQPTEAFFGQGTRLTVV.

The genes are TRBV5-6 and TRBJ2-1, with a weak D call TRBD1 (5 bases). V was shortened by 1 base and J by 5 bases, with 10 bases between the two germline ends. CDR3 length: 14 amino acids. Germline loops: CDR1 SGHDT, CDR2 YYEEEE. The CDR3 sequence is CASSLYRLHNEQFF. The CDR3 nucleotides read TGTGCCAGCAGCTTGTACAGGTTGCACAATGAGCAGTTCTTC. Full variable domain (remainder filled in from reference TRBV5-6 and TRBJ2-1): DAGVTQSPTHLIKTRGQQVTLRCSPKSGHDTVSWYQQALGQGPQFIFQYYEEEERQRGNFPDRFSGHQFPNYSSELNVNALLLGDSALYLCASSLYRLHNEQFFGPGTRLTVL.

This chain links TRBV6-6 with TRBJ2-3, with a tentative D call TRBD2 (7 bases). The CDR3 sequence is 16 residues long. Trimming left V 6 bases short and J 0 bases short, with 16 bases between. The germline V gene encodes CDR1 MNHNY and CDR2 SVGAGI (reference sequence). DNA for the CDR3: TGTGCCAGCAGCAGAAAGGGGGGGACTAGCACAGATACGCAGTATTTT. This translates into CASSRKGGTSTDTQYF.

The chain couples TRBV5-4 to TRBJ2-7; D gene unclear. The germline gives CDR1 SGHNT, CDR2 YYREEE (reference sequence). V lost 3 bases, J lost 0 bases, and 16 bases lay in between. CDR3 length: 16 residues. CDR3 protein: CASSSPTPQSSYEQYF. Here the CDR3 DNA reads TGTGCCAGCAGCTCCCCGACTCCCCAGAGCTCCTACGAGCAGTACTTC.

V is TRBV4-1 and J is TRBJ2-1; D not certain. The J call may be wrong; the DNA end is better matched by TRBJ2-7. This CDR3 contains 17 residues. From germline, CDR1 is MGHRA and CDR2 YSYEKL. CDR3 sequence reads: CASSQEPGLSSYNEQYF. The CDR3 coding sequence is TGCGCCAGCAGCCAAGAGCCCGGGTTGAGCTCCTACAATGAGCAGTACTTC.

The chain uses TRBV4-3 and TRBJ1-4, with D possibly matching TRBD1 (6 bases). The ends were cut back, 1 base at V and 0 bases at J, with 18 bases in the middle. The V gene's germline CDR1 is LGHNA and CDR2 YSLEER. CDR3 length: 19 amino acids. The CDR3 sequence is CASSQGKFVGGATNEKLFF. For the CDR3, the DNA is TGCGCCAGCAGCCAAGGGAAGTTTGTAGGGGGGGCAACTAATGAAAAACTGTTTTTT.

The chain couples TRBV12-3 or TRBV12-4 to TRBJ2-3, with TRBD1 matching 9 bases. V lost 6 bases and J lost 6; bases outside the gene matches: 7. The CDR3 loop spans 14 amino acids. CDR3 nucleotide sequence: TGTGCCAGCAGGTCCGGGACAGGGAGTGATACGCAGTATTTT. This gives the protein CASRSGTGSDTQYF.

The gene calls are TRBV6-5 and TRBJ2-5; TRBD2 aligns across 12 bases. Unmatched junction bases numbered 3, after V lost 0 bases and J lost 10 bases. The CDR3 runs to 14 residues. Germline CDR1 and CDR2: MNHEY and SVGAGI. CDR3 nucleotide sequence: TGTGCCAGCAGTTACTCCCTAGCGGGGGGGAGCCAGTACTTC. This codes for CASSYSLAGGSQYF.

Remarks on this clonotype: A junction boundary mismatches the germline segment, possibly from a read error. This chain links TRBV15 with TRBJ2-3, with 13 bases lining up with TRBD2. This CDR3 spans 18 amino acids. Germline CDR1 LNHNV, CDR2 YYDKDF (reference sequence). This CDR3 reads CAPSRDGGLAGFTDTQYF. CDR3 sequence (DNA): TGTGCCCCCAGCAGAGATGGGGGACTAGCGGGGTTCACAGATACGCAGTATTTT.

The V call is TRBV7-9, the J call TRBJ1-5, with D perhaps matching TRBD1 (5 bases). CDR1 and CDR2 (germline): SEHNR, FQNEAQ (reference sequence). V was cut by 0 bases and J by 2 bases, with 11 bases left in between. The CDR3 consists of 16 residues. CDR3 nucleotides: TGTGCCAGCAGCTTAGCGACGGGGCTGGGCAATCAGCCCCAGCATTTT. It codes for CASSLATGLGNQPQHF.

The chain joins TRBV12-3 or TRBV12-4 to TRBJ1-2; tentatively, D is TRBD1 (5 bases). Trimming cost V 0 bases and J 4 bases, with 18 bases left between them. The CDR3 length is 17 residues. CDR3 amino acids: CASSLATGAGIGYGYTF. The CDR3 DNA follows: TGTGCCAGCAGTTTAGCGACCGGGGCAGGGATAGGCTATGGCTACACCTTC.

This clonotype appeared a single time. The chain recombines TRBV29-1 with TRBJ1-1; D is uncertain. V lost 4 bases and J 6 bases, leaving 18 bases between the germline ends. Germline CDR1 and CDR2: SQVTM and ANQGSEA. The CDR3 loop spans 14 amino acids. CDR3 coding DNA: TGCAGCGTTGGGCCTGGGCAGGTACACGCTGAAGCTTTCTTT. Protein sequence: CSVGPGQVHAEAFF.

The sample holds a few counts of this clonotype. V is TRBV27 and J is TRBJ2-4; 7 nucleotides match TRBD1. Trimming removed 6 bases from V and 4 bases from J; junction bases left unmatched: 6. CDR1 and CDR2 (germline): MNHEY, SMNVEV (reference sequence). This CDR3 spans 14 amino acids. The CDR3 DNA is TGTGCCAGCAGCGGGTGGGACAGAAAAAACATTCAGTACTTC. Translated: CASSGWDRKNIQYF.

A few counts support this clonotype. The rearrangement joins TRBV4-3 to TRBJ1-6; 8 nucleotides line up with TRBD1. The CDR3 loop spans 16 amino acids. V lost 2 bases to trimming and J lost 10 bases; unmatched junction nucleotides: 10. Germline V gene data show CDR1 as LGHNA and CDR2 as YSLEER. The CDR3 reads CASSQQPGQGASPLHF. In DNA form, the CDR3 reads TGCGCCAGCAGCCAACAGCCGGGGCAGGGGGCCTCACCCCTCCACTTT.

This clonotype has a count of ten or more. J is TRBJ2-1 and V is TRBV27, with D perhaps assigned TRBD1 or TRBD2 (5 bases each). The V end lost 6 bases, the J end lost 0 bases, and 9 bases lay between the germline ends. The CDR3 has 14 residues. Germline CDR1 is MNHEY and CDR2 is SMNVEV (reference sequence). The CDR3 coding sequence is TGTGCCAGCAGCGCAGGGAGCTCCTACAATGAGCAGTTCTTC. Its translation is CASSAGSSYNEQFF.

This clonotype was found a few times. This rearrangement joins TRBV12-3 or TRBV12-4 to TRBJ2-1; D gene ambiguous. V was clipped by 2 bases and J by 12 bases, with 11 bases between them. The CDR3 loop spans 12 amino acids. The chain's CDR3 is CASSLQASVQFF. The CDR3 bases are TGTGCCAGCAGTTTACAAGCTTCTGTGCAGTTCTTC.

The chain joins TRBV12-3 or TRBV12-4 to TRBJ2-1; TRBD2 aligns across 11 bases. Losses at the gene ends were 3 bases for V and 6 bases for J; bases not matched to a gene: 10. CDR3 size: 17 residues. The CDR3: CASSLGGLGLAGNEQFF. CDR3 in DNA: TGTGCCAGCAGTTTGGGGGGGTTAGGACTAGCGGGCAATGAGCAGTTCTTC.

The sample holds a few counts of this clonotype. This sequence joins TRBV6-5 and TRBJ2-1; 10 bases agree with TRBD2. The length of the CDR3 is 14 residues. After removal of 6 bases from V and 9 bases from J, the junction contained 8 bases not matched to a gene. Germline CDR1 MNHEY, CDR2 SVGAGI. DNA of the CDR3: TGTGCCAGCAGGACACTAGCGGGGTTAGTTGAGCAGTTCTTC. Translating gives CASRTLAGLVEQFF.